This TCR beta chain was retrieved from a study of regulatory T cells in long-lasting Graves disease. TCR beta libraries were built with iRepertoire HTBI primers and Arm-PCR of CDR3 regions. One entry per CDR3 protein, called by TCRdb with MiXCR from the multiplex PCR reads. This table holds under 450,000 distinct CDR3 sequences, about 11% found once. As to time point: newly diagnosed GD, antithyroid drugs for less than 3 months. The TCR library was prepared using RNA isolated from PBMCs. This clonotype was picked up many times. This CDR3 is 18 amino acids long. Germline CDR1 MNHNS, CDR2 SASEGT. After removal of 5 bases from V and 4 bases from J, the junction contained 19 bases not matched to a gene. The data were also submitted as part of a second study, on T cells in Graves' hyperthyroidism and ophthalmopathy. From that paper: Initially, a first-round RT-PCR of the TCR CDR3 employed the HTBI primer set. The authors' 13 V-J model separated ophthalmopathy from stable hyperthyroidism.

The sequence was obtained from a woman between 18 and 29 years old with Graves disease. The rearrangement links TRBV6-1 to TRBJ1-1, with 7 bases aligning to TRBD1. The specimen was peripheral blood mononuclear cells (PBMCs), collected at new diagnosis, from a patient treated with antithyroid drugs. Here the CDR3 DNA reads TGTGCCAGCAGTCCCCGAGGCACAGGGGTCCTCCTCGGCACTGAAGCTTTCTTT. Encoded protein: CASSPRGTGVLLGTEAFF.